This record concerns one T cell receptor (beta chain) sequence. V dropped 4 bases and J dropped 3; count of bases not matched to a gene: 5. CDR3 length equals 14 residues. Looked up from germline, CDR1 is LNHDA and CDR2 is SQIVND (reference sequence). These data come from a study of control samples from healthy donors and cancer patients. Data came from immunoSEQ multiplex PCR; TCRdb stores just in-frame clones and leaves some out. The sample has around 200,000 clones, just under 95% seen once; the top ten hold around 1.5%. The chain uses TRBV19 and TRBJ1-2; 7 bases fit TRBD1. The source is a man over 45 in good health. The material sequenced was blood. CDR3 DNA: TGTGCCAGTAGTAAGGGGGCGCGGTACTATGGCTACACCTTC. It is translated as CASSKGARYYGYTF. Combining the CDR3 with reference TRBV19 and TRBJ1-2 gives the whole variable domain DGGITQSPKYLFRKEGQNVTLSCEQNLNHDAMYWYRQDPGQGLRLIYYSQIVNDFQKGDIAEGYSVSREKKESFPLTVTSAQKNPTAFYLCASSKGARYYGYTFGSGTRLTVV.